This T cell receptor beta chain is drawn from a study of blood T cells in healthy people across ages (dated by TCRdb to between 2014 and 2017). For the study in its entirety: In model experiments, template switching captured about one uniquely barcoded TCR beta cDNA molecule for every two T cells. Using deep sequencing normalized with unique cDNA molecular identifiers, the study measured how TCR beta repertoire diversity changes with age. Donors were grouped into four age groups: young (average approximately 16 years), middle-aged (roughly 40), aged (around 62) and long-lived (about 89). To avoid experimental bias, donors of different ages were spread randomly across the sequencing lanes. The study analyzed two additional independent replicas of 1 million unique cDNA reads from the same blood draw for two donors, one aged 18 to 30 and one aged 80 or older.

This clonotype was detected a few times. What antigen it recognizes has not been identified. Per-base quality was not reported, and no clone a single base away is much larger than it. The library was prepared using 5' RACE. These reads were obtained on an Illumina HiSeq 2500. A second PCR of about 7 to 12 cycles was run with a J-beta primer mix and a sample-barcoded 5' primer. A unique molecular identifier was introduced onto each TCR beta cDNA molecule by a template-switch 5' adaptor carrying 12 random nucleotides. At least 2.5 million CDR3-containing paired-end reads were obtained from each sample. All of the RNA was converted into first-strand cDNA using the Mint cDNA synthesis kit, with a TRBC-specific oligonucleotide serving as the primer. All cDNA was treated with uracil-DNA glycosylase and then went through a first 18-cycle PCR with the universal primers M1SS and BC2_uni_R. In the original analysis: For normalization, 1 million high-quality reads, each with a distinct molecular identifier, were randomly selected from each sample. Reads sharing molecular identifiers were discarded rather than binned into consensus sequences. CDR3 identification, clonotype clustering and error correction used MiTCR with a Q25 quality threshold and the strictest error-elimination algorithm. Lower-bound total TCR beta diversity was estimated with a nonparametric unseen species model using Euler transformation. TCRdb ran its own pipeline on the public reads, namely fastp trimming at Q25 and MiXCR clone calling, and kept in-frame beta chains. Rows are unified per CDR3 protein, each entry keeping the most common DNA and genes. For this entry, the V and J calls and clone size follow TCRdb and not the study's own pipeline. This sample gives around 1,700,000 distinct CDR3 sequences in total; approximately 28% of them show up just once. The ten largest clones add up to roughly 8.2% of the sample.

The CDR3 runs 16 amino acids, cysteine and phenylalanine included. Of all the DNA, just the CDR3 is kept, 48 bases in frame from base 1. CDR1 and CDR2 are drawn from the germline V gene (reference sequence): SEHNR, FQNEAQ. V is cut back by 5 bases and J by 1 base, with 7 bases in the junction unmatched. The donors were roughly 40 Caucasian individuals from Russia, aged roughly 6 to 90 years, who were systemically healthy. Each donor gave approximately 10 milliliters of peripheral blood, collected into EDTA-treated Vacutainer tubes. PBMCs were isolated by Ficoll-Paque density-gradient centrifugation, with at least 6 million obtained per sample. Total RNA, at least 6 micrograms per sample, was extracted from PBMCs with Trizol reagent. The percentages of naive CD45RAhigh/CD27high T cells were determined by flow cytometry on a PBMC aliquot from every donor. General findings and caveats noted by the study authors: Donor CMV infection status was unknown, potentially confounding age-related changes in expanded clonotypes. Because profiling used bulk unsorted PBMCs, naive and antigen-experienced compartments could not be compared conclusively. A strong correlation was found between observed TCR beta diversity and the percentage of naive T cells measured by flow cytometry. As age increased, observed TCR beta diversity per million T cells dropped in a roughly linear way, and a significant reduction was already evident by age 40. Estimates of total diversity based on one million sequenced T cells were considered lower bounds and underestimates. Compared with the aged group, the long-lived group had more naive CD4+ T cells, fewer expanded clones and increased TCR diversity, a pattern suggesting age selection.

This clonotype originated in a woman in her thirties in good health. Sample: blood. The chain was built from TRBV7-9 and TRBJ1-1, with 10 bases in between that match TRBD1. The DNA is TGTGCCAGCAGCCCAGGGACAGGGGTTGAGAACACTGAAGCTTTCTTT. The resulting protein is CASSPGTGVENTEAFF.